What follows are 14 T cell receptor beta chains derived from one specimen sequenced in a study of blood T cell repertoires in COVID-19. Repertoires were generated with immunoSEQ multiplex PCR, while TCRdb's copy carries only in-frame clones and drops some. The repertoire holds under 450,000 clones, with around 88% as singletons. The sequenced sample was peripheral blood. These receptors all come from a woman between 45 and 65 years old with COVID-19, enrolled during active disease.

This clone was counted once. One base away lies a much larger clone, so this may be a sequencing read error. The same CDR3 also results from other DNA sequences found in this sample. This sequence joins TRBV12-3 or TRBV12-4 and TRBJ1-1; 7 bases map to TRBD1. V lost 5 bases, J lost 4 bases, and 4 bases stayed unmatched. The CDR3 is 13 amino acids. The CDR3 DNA follows: TGTGCCAGCAGTCGACAGGGCGGCACTGAAGCTTTCTTT. It translates to CASSRQGGTEAFF.

The chain employs TRBV5-6 and TRBJ1-4; D unclear. V lost 1 base and J 7 bases, leaving 8 bases between the germline ends. The length of the CDR3 is 13 residues. Germline V gene lookup returns CDR1 SGHDT and CDR2 YYEEEE. In nucleotides, the CDR3 is TGTGCCAGCAGCTTGTTACTCGGTGAAAAACTGTTTTTT. Encoded protein: CASSLLLGEKLFF.

The rearrangement joins TRBV5-1 to TRBJ2-1; maybe TRBD1 (6 bases). V was cut by 4 bases and J by 1 base, with 12 bases left in between. Germline loops: CDR1 SGHRS, CDR2 YFSETQ. The CDR3 totals 15 residues. Here the CDR3 DNA reads TGCGCCAGCAGCGGATTACAGGGATCCTACAATGAGCAGTTCTTC. It translates to CASSGLQGSYNEQFF.

The chain uses TRBV28 and TRBJ2-3, with D possibly matching TRBD2 (6 bases). The CDR3 length is 16 residues. Trimming stripped 6 bases from V and 0 bases from J, with 16 bases between. Germline V CDR1 and CDR2: MDHEN, SYDVKM. CDR3: CASSISAGTSTDTQYF. In DNA form, the CDR3 reads TGTGCCAGCAGCATCAGCGCCGGGACTAGCACAGATACGCAGTATTTT. Together with reference TRBV28 and TRBJ2-3, the CDR3 gives the full variable domain: DVKVTQSSRYLVKRTGEKVFLECVQDMDHENMFWYRQDPGLGLRLIYFSYDVKMKEKGDIPEGYSVSREKKERFSLILESASTNQTSMYLCASSISAGTSTDTQYFGPGTRLTVL.

V usage is TRBV7-2 and J usage is TRBJ2-2; 8 bases match TRBD2. The V and J ends lost 1 base and 1 base, in that order; junction bases with no gene match: 2. There are 16 residues in the CDR3. CDR1 and CDR2 from the germline V gene are SGHTA and FQGNSA. CDR3 loop: CASSLVSGGNTGELFF. CDR3 sequence (DNA): TGTGCCAGCAGCTTAGTAAGCGGGGGGAACACCGGGGAGCTGTTTTTT.

This CDR3 reads CASSQVATSSETQYF. CDR3 DNA sequence: TGTGCCAGCAGCCAAGTTGCGACTAGCTCAGAGACCCAGTACTTC. V is TRBV3-1 (or the pseudogene TRBV3-2) and J is TRBJ2-5; 7 nucleotides agree with TRBD2. The germline gives CDR1 LGHDT, CDR2 YNNKEL (reference sequence). This CDR3 is 15 amino acids long. J gave up 4 bases and V 1 base, and 6 bases lay outside the gene matches.

J is TRBJ1-1 and V is TRBV13, with a possible D match to TRBD1 (6 bases). Trimming stripped 5 bases from V and 1 base from J, with 26 bases between. Per the germline V gene, CDR1 is PRHDT and CDR2 is FYEKMQ (reference sequence). This CDR3 has 19 residues. CDR3 loop: CASSLGWGQLSLANTEAFF. As DNA, the CDR3 is TGTGCCAGCAGCCTGGGTTGGGGGCAGCTCAGTCTAGCGAACACTGAAGCTTTCTTT.

The rearrangement uses TRBV5-5 and TRBJ1-3, with 7 bases that match TRBD1. Unmatched junction bases numbered 3, after V lost 2 bases and J lost 4 bases. The germline CDR1 and CDR2 sequences are SGHKS and YYEKEE (reference sequence). The CDR3 has 14 residues. In DNA form, the CDR3 reads TGTGCCAGCAGCTTACAGGGGAACGGAAACACCATATATTTT. It yields the protein CASSLQGNGNTIYF.

The chain links TRBV2 to TRBJ2-7, with D unresolved. The CDR3 sequence is 13 residues long. CDR1 and CDR2 (germline): SNHLY, FYNNEI. V lost 4 bases to trimming and J lost 3 bases, with 10 bases between them. The CDR3 DNA is TGTGCCAGCAGTGCGGTCACCCTCTACGAGCAGTACTTC. Protein product: CASSAVTLYEQYF.

This chain connects TRBV6-6 to TRBJ1-6; D unclear. The CDR3 runs 14 residues. CDR1 and CDR2 from the germline V gene are MNHNY and SVGAGI (reference sequence). V lost 6 bases to trimming and J lost 7 bases, with 13 bases between them. The CDR3 loop is CASRPPSGNSPLHF. CDR3 nucleotide sequence: TGTGCCAGCAGGCCCCCTTCGGGGAATTCACCCCTCCACTTT.

This chain joins TRBV27 and TRBJ1-1; possibly TRBD1 for D (5 bases). The V gene's germline CDR1 is MNHEY and CDR2 SMNVEV (reference sequence). CDR3 length: 13 amino acids. Deletions cut 7 bases from V and 3 bases from J, with 12 bases between. In nucleotides, the CDR3 is TGTGCCAGCAAACCTCAGGGCTACACTGAAGCTTTCTTT. Amino acid sequence: CASKPQGYTEAFF.

This clone was picked up one time. V is TRBV6-6 and J is TRBJ2-3; tentatively, D is TRBD1 (6 bases). Germline assignment: CDR1 MNHNY and CDR2 SVGAGI (reference sequence). The CDR3 extends over 15 amino acids. Deletions cut 4 bases from V and 2 bases from J, with 13 bases between. The CDR3 region is CASSSRDTSTDTQYF. The DNA for the CDR3 is TGTGCCAGCAGTTCCCGGGACACTTCCACAGATACGCAGTATTTT.

V and J are TRBV7-2 and TRBJ1-1; D gene ambiguous. Trimming took off 6 bases at V and 0 bases at J, with 17 bases between the two ends. The CDR3 sequence is 16 residues long. CDR1 is SGHTA, CDR2 FQGNSA, per germline. CDR3: CASRSGRANMNTEAFF. Written as DNA, the CDR3 is TGTGCCAGCAGGTCGGGGAGGGCTAACATGAACACTGAAGCTTTCTTT. Full variable domain (rest looked up from reference TRBV7-2 and TRBJ1-1): GAGVSQSPSNKVTEKGKDVELRCDPISGHTALYWYRQSLGQGLEFLIYFQGNSAPDKSGLPSDRFSAERTGGSVSTLTIQRTQQEDSAVYLCASRSGRANMNTEAFFGQGTRLTVV.

The rearrangement links TRBV30 to TRBJ2-7, with a weak D call TRBD1 (6 bases). The CDR3 contains 13 residues. Germline CDR1 reads GTSNPN; CDR2 reads SVGIG (reference sequence). The germline V and J ends were trimmed by 4 bases and 1 base, with 11 bases remaining between them. CDR3 DNA: TGTGCCTGGACCTTGGACAGTTCCTACGAGCAGTACTTC. It is translated as CAWTLDSSYEQYF.